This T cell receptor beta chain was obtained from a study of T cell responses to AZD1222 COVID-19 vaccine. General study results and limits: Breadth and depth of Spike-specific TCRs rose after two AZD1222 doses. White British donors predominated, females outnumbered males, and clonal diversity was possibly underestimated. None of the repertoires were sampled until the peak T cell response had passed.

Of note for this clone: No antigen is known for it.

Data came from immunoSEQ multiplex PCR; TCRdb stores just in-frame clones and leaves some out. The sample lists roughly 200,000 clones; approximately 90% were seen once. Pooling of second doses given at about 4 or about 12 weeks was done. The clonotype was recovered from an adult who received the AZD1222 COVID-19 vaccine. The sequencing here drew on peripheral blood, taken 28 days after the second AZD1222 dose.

CDR3 coding DNA: TGTGCCAGCAGCTTCATCGGGATCTACGAGCAGTACTTC. This gives the protein CASSFIGIYEQYF. The rearrangement links TRBV5-5 to TRBJ2-7, with D perhaps TRBD2 (5 bases). V was shortened by 2 bases and J by 3 bases, with 9 bases between the two germline ends. CDR1 is SGHKS and CDR2 is YYEKEE in the germline V gene (reference sequence). The CDR3 has 13 amino acids.